The 24 T cell receptor beta chains presented below share a single source sample, sequenced in a study of PD-1 blockade in classical Hodgkin lymphoma. Measured with immunoSEQ multiplex PCR; TCRdb has only the in-frame clones, and not every one. Of 20,000 to 25,000 clones in the sample, roughly 94% were seen once. Time point given: newly diagnosed, previously untreated cHL patient sample. Specimen: peripheral blood mononuclear cells (PBMCs). All receptors derive from a human donor with classical Hodgkin lymphoma.

The chain couples TRBV25-1 to TRBJ1-2; D call uncertain. The CDR3 runs 12 residues. V gave up 8 bases and J gave up 7 bases, with 14 bases separating them. Germline V gene lookup returns CDR1 MGHDK and CDR2 SYGVNS. CDR3 sequence reads: CASAGRLSGYTF. The CDR3 DNA sequence: TGTGCCAGCGCTGGGCGGCTGAGTGGCTACACCTTC.

The V call is TRBV27, the J call TRBJ2-3; D is possibly TRBD2 (6 bases). There are 18 residues in the CDR3. Germline CDR1 is MNHEY and CDR2 is SMNVEV (reference sequence). Trimming removed 6 bases from V and 0 bases from J, with 22 bases in between. The CDR3 loop reads CASSRKPWGDPSTDTQYF. Here the CDR3 DNA reads TGTGCCAGCAGCCGGAAGCCCTGGGGGGACCCTAGCACAGATACGCAGTATTTT.

The chain joins TRBV18 to TRBJ1-1; D unclear. CDR3 length: 12 residues. The V end was cut by 3 bases, the J end by 5 bases, with 7 bases between. Germline-derived CDR1 and CDR2 are KGHSH and LQKENI. The CDR3 reads CASSPQSTEAFF. The CDR3 coding sequence is TGTGCCAGCTCACCGCAATCAACTGAAGCTTTCTTT. The whole variable domain, filled in from reference TRBV18 and TRBJ1-1, reads NAGVMQNPRHLVRRRGQEARLRCSPMKGHSHVYWYRQLPEEGLKFMVYLQKENIIDESGMPKERFSAEFPKEGPSILRIQQVVRGDSAAYFCASSPQSTEAFFGQGTRLTVV.

As to this clone: The sample has other DNA sequences that encode this CDR3 too. The chain links TRBV11-2 to TRBJ1-3; a weak D match, TRBD1 (5 bases). V was shortened by 2 bases and J by 4 bases, with 9 bases between the two germline ends. This CDR3 is 14 amino acids long. CDR1 is SGHAT and CDR2 is FQNNGV in the germline V gene. CDR3 residues: CASSLQGRGNTIYF. DNA of the CDR3: TGTGCCAGCAGCTTACAGGGCAGGGGAAACACCATATATTTT.

This clone occurred a few times. The chain carries TRBV5-1 and TRBJ1-4; no firm D call. Looked up from germline, CDR1 is SGHRS and CDR2 is YFSETQ. The germline V and J ends were trimmed by 0 bases and 0 bases, with 6 bases remaining between them. The CDR3 is 15 amino acids. CDR3 region: CASSLGRATNEKLFF. DNA of the CDR3: TGCGCCAGCAGCTTGGGACGGGCAACTAATGAAAAACTGTTTTTT.

The V and J genes are TRBV11-2 and TRBJ2-7; D is possibly TRBD1 (6 bases). This CDR3 region has 14 residues. The V end lost 1 base, the J end lost 3 bases, and 10 bases lay between the germline ends. Germline loops: CDR1 SGHAT, CDR2 FQNNGV. The CDR3 here is CASSLGRGYYEQYF. CDR3 sequence (DNA): TGTGCCAGCAGCTTAGGAAGGGGGTACTACGAGCAGTACTTC. Based on the CDR3 plus reference TRBV11-2 and TRBJ2-7, the full variable domain is EAGVAQSPRYKIIEKRQSVAFWCNPISGHATLYWYQQILGQGPKLLIQFQNNGVVDDSQLPKDRFSAERLKGVDSTLKIQPAKLEDSAVYLCASSLGRGYYEQYFGPGTRLTVT.

The chain joins TRBV9 to TRBJ1-1; D not certain. This CDR3 is 13 amino acids long. CDR1 is SGDLS, CDR2 YYNGEE, per germline. V lost 2 bases, J lost 4 bases, and 9 bases lay in between. CDR3: CASSVGVGTEAFF. The CDR3 nucleotides are TGTGCCAGCAGCGTCGGGGTAGGCACTGAAGCTTTCTTT.

This chain links TRBV19 with TRBJ1-2; D unresolved. CDR1 is LNHDA and CDR2 is SQIVND in the germline V gene (reference sequence). The CDR3 spans 14 residues. Trimming shortened V by 3 bases and J by 4 bases, and 12 bases separated the two germline ends. CDR3 amino acids: CASSILSGVYGYTF. The CDR3 DNA sequence: TGTGCCAGTAGTATCCTTTCAGGCGTCTATGGCTACACCTTC.

The chain combines TRBV2 with TRBJ2-2; 7 nucleotides agree with TRBD1. Germline CDR1 is SNHLY and CDR2 is FYNNEI. The CDR3 runs to 14 residues. V lost 7 bases, J lost 4 bases, and 6 bases stayed unmatched. Here the CDR3 DNA reads TGTGCCAGCACTAGAGACAGGGCCACCGGGGAGCTGTTTTTT. Protein sequence: CASTRDRATGELFF.

V and J are TRBV9 and TRBJ2-1; D is uncertain. CDR1 SGDLS and CDR2 YYNGEE come from the germline V gene. CDR3 length: 15 residues. Trimming cost V 2 bases and J 9 bases, with 18 bases left between them. The CDR3 protein is CASSVGGYSAFEQFF. The CDR3 nucleotides are TGTGCCAGCAGCGTTGGTGGGTACTCCGCGTTTGAGCAGTTCTTC.

This clone was seen just once. The chain links TRBV7-2 to TRBJ2-1; possibly TRBD2 for D (6 bases). V was trimmed by 7 bases and J by 9 bases, leaving 16 bases between them. The CDR3 totals 13 residues. Germline-derived CDR1 and CDR2 are SGHTA and FQGNSA. The CDR3 region has the DNA TGTGCCAGCACCCAAGGCCGGGGACTTGAGCAGTTCTTC. It is translated as CASTQGRGLEQFF.

The DNA of the CDR3 is TGTGCCAGCAGCTTGGAGGAGCGACCAGATACGCAGTATTTT. It is translated as CASSLEERPDTQYF. V gene TRBV5-4 combines with J gene TRBJ2-3; D unclear. V was trimmed by 0 bases and J by 4 bases, leaving 9 bases between them. CDR3 length equals 14 residues. CDR1 and CDR2 (germline): SGHNT, YYREEE (reference sequence).

This clone came up once. The genes are TRBV5-1 and TRBJ2-2, with D tentatively TRBD1 (5 bases). The CDR3 contains 19 residues. Trimming pared 3 bases from V and 2 bases from J, leaving 23 bases between. From germline, CDR1 is SGHRS and CDR2 YFSETQ. The DNA for the CDR3 is TGCGCCAGCAGCTGGCCGACCGTCATCAGGACAAGTAACACCGGGGAGCTGTTTTTT. Amino acid sequence: CASSWPTVIRTSNTGELFF.

The rearrangement joins TRBV5-1 to TRBJ1-1; D is uncertain. The CDR3 totals 14 residues. The V gene's germline CDR1 is SGHRS and CDR2 YFSETQ. Trimming removed 4 bases at V and 1 base at J, with 11 bases between. CDR3 region: CASSPPSENTEAFF. The CDR3 bases are TGCGCCAGCAGCCCCCCGTCCGAGAACACTGAAGCTTTCTTT.

The chain has TRBV6-5 and TRBJ2-2, with TRBD2 as a possible D gene (7 bases). The CDR3 consists of 15 residues. Trimming removed 1 base from V and 6 bases from J, with 12 bases in between. Germline V gene lookup returns CDR1 MNHEY and CDR2 SVGAGI. CDR3 protein: CASSYLWGGAGELFF. The DNA for the CDR3 is TGTGCCAGCAGTTACTTGTGGGGGGGCGCCGGGGAGCTGTTTTTT.

The chain is built from TRBV30 and TRBJ2-2, with 8 bases aligning to TRBD2. The CDR3 has 15 amino acids. CDR1 is GTSNPN, CDR2 SVGIG, per germline (reference sequence). V shed 0 bases and J 4 bases; nucleotides not matched to a gene: 4. CDR3 residues: CAWSVRTSSTGELFF. CDR3 DNA: TGTGCCTGGAGTGTCCGGACTAGCTCCACCGGGGAGCTGTTTTTT. The complete variable domain, with remaining parts taken from reference TRBV30 and TRBJ2-2, reads SQTIHQWPATLVQPVGSPLSLECTVEGTSNPNLYWYRQAAGRGLQLLFYSVGIGQISSEVPQNLSASRPQDRQFILSSKKLLLSDSGFYLCAWSVRTSSTGELFFGEGSRLTVL.

The CDR3 spells CASSSTGSDTEAFF. In DNA form, the CDR3 reads TGTGCCAGCAGCTCGACAGGGTCGGACACTGAAGCTTTCTTT. This chain connects TRBV6-1 to TRBJ1-1; the match to TRBD1 covers 7 bases. The CDR3 is 14 residues long. Germline loops: CDR1 MNHNS, CDR2 SASEGT. With 6 bases clipped from V and 3 bases from J, the junction kept 7 bases outside the gene matches.

The chain carries TRBV11-2 and TRBJ2-7; the D gene is possibly TRBD2 (5 bases). Germline CDR1 and CDR2: SGHAT and FQNNGV. This CDR3 spans 15 amino acids. Trimming removed 5 bases at V and 4 bases at J, with 18 bases between. In DNA form, the CDR3 reads TGTGCCAGCAGCCCATCCAATCGGGGTGGATACGAGCAGTACTTC. The encoded protein is CASSPSNRGGYEQYF. The whole variable domain, filled in from reference TRBV11-2 and TRBJ2-7, reads EAGVAQSPRYKIIEKRQSVAFWCNPISGHATLYWYQQILGQGPKLLIQFQNNGVVDDSQLPKDRFSAERLKGVDSTLKIQPAKLEDSAVYLCASSPSNRGGYEQYFGPGTRLTVT.

This clone was detected only once. The chain employs TRBV30 and TRBJ2-7; D perhaps matches TRBD2 (5 bases). The CDR3 is 11 amino acids. The germline CDR1 and CDR2 sequences are GTSNPN and SVGIG (reference sequence). The V gene lost 3 bases and the J gene lost 3 bases, with 6 bases spanning the gap. The CDR3 here is CAWRGGYEQYF. CDR3 bases: TGTGCCTGGAGAGGAGGCTACGAGCAGTACTTC.

This sequence joins TRBV29-1 and TRBJ2-3, with TRBD2 matching over 11 bases. V lost 8 bases, J lost 4 bases, and 11 bases stayed unmatched. Germline CDR1 and CDR2: SQVTM and ANQGSEA. CDR3 length: 15 residues. The CDR3 here is CSTNLAGGPSDTQYF. The DNA of the CDR3 is TGCAGCACCAACTTAGCGGGAGGGCCGTCAGATACGCAGTATTTT.

The J gene is TRBJ2-3, the V gene TRBV28; 12 bases agree with TRBD2. This CDR3 is built from 18 residues. CDR1 and CDR2 (germline): MDHEN, SYDVKM. V shed 2 bases and J 2 bases; nucleotides not matched to a gene: 8. DNA for the CDR3: TGTGCCAGCAGTTTAACCCTTGGACTAGCGGGGCCCACAGATACGCAGTATTTT. Translated: CASSLTLGLAGPTDTQYF.

In DNA form, the CDR3 reads TGTGCGCAAAATCTAGGACAGCCCACCGGGGAGCTGTTTTTT. Translation: CAQNLGQPTGELFF. The chain combines TRBV30 with TRBJ2-2; the D gene is possibly TRBD1 (6 bases). This CDR3 is built from 14 residues. Germline V lookup: CDR1 GTSNPN, CDR2 SVGIG (reference sequence).

This clone appeared a few times. The chain employs TRBV6-5 and TRBJ1-1, with D tentatively TRBD1 (6 bases). Germline V gene sequence: CDR1 MNHEY, CDR2 SVGAGI. The CDR3 loop spans 12 amino acids. V was shortened by 4 bases and J by 7 bases, with 10 bases between the two germline ends. The CDR3 loop is CASSLQGYEAFF. CDR3 DNA: TGTGCCAGCAGTTTACAGGGTTATGAAGCTTTCTTT.

This clone has just a few counts. This chain links TRBV7-2 with TRBJ1-5, with 8 nucleotides matching TRBD1. This CDR3 region has 15 residues. The V gene's germline CDR1 is SGHTA and CDR2 FQGNSA. V lost 1 base and J lost 9; bases outside the gene matches: 8. In DNA, the CDR3 is TGTGCCAGCAGCTTAGAGGGGACAGGTCATCGGCCCCAGCATTTT. This translates into CASSLEGTGHRPQHF.